This T cell receptor beta chain was obtained from a study of blood T cell repertoires in COVID-19. Across the study: Sites in the United States, Italy and Spain provided acute and convalescent COVID-19 samples. The analysed material was cDNA or gDNA that came from T cells, B-cell-depleted T cells, or PBMCs.

While infection was still active, Seattle patients were enrolled and then followed longitudinally. This clone appeared a single time. Germline CDR1 and CDR2: MGHRA and YSYEKL. The CDR3 extends over 17 amino acids. Germline trimming cut 0 bases from V and 5 bases from J; bases unmatched to any gene: 10. Under the authors' procedure: For nucleated cells, counts were estimated from reference gene primer amplification. Repertoires were generated with immunoSEQ multiplex PCR, while TCRdb's copy carries only in-frame clones and drops some. The D gene and trimming were derived from the DNA, and the V and J assignments and clone size from that table. The sample includes over 200,000 clones, 70% to 90% of them seen just once.

The rearrangement links TRBV4-1 to TRBJ1-2, with TRBD1 matching over 9 bases. The sample consisted of peripheral blood. This receptor was taken from a man in his thirties or forties with COVID-19, enrolled during active disease. The CDR3 DNA is TGCGCCAGCAGCCAAGATCACGGGACAGGGCTAAGATATGGCTACACCTTC. The encoded protein is CASSQDHGTGLRYGYTF.